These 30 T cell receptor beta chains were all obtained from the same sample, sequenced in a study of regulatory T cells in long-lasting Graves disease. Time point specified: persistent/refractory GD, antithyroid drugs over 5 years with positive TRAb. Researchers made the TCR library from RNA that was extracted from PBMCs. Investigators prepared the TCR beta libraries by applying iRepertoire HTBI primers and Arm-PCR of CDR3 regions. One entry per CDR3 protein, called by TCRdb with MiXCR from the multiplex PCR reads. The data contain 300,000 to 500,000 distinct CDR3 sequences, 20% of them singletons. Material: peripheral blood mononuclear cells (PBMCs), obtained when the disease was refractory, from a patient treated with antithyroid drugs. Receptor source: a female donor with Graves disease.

CDR3 residues: CASSLVSGGYEQYF. As DNA, the CDR3 is TGTGCCAGCAGCTTAGTGTCCGGGGGTTACGAGCAGTACTTC. The genes are TRBV7-8 and TRBJ2-7, with a weak D call TRBD2 (6 bases). The CDR3 has 14 residues. Germline V lookup: CDR1 SGHVS, CDR2 FQNEAQ. V shed 1 base and J shed 4 bases, with 11 bases lying between them.

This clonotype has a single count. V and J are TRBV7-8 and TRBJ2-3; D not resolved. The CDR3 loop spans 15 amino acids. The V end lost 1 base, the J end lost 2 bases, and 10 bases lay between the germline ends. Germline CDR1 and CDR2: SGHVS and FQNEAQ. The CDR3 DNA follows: TGTGCCAGCAGCTTAGTGCTTAGAAACACAGATACGCAGTATTTT. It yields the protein CASSLVLRNTDTQYF.

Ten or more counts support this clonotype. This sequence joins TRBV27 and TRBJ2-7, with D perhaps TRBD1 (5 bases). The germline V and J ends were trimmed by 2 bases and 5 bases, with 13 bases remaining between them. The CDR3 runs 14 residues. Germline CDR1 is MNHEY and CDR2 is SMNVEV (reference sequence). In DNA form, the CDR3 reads TGTGCCAGCAGTTTACAGGGTTTCGTCCACGAGCAGTACTTC. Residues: CASSLQGFVHEQYF.

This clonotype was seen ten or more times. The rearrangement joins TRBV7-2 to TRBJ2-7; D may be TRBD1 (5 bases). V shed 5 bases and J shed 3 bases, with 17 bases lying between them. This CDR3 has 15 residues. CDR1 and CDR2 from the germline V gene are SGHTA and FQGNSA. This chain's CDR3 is CASSPTWTRSYEQYF. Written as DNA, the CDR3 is TGTGCCAGCAGCCCGACATGGACAAGAAGCTACGAGCAGTACTTC.

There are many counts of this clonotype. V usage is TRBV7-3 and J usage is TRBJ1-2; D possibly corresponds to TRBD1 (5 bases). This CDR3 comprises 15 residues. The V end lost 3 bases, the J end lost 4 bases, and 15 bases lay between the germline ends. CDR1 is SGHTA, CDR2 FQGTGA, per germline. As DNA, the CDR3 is TGTGCCAGCAGCTTTTCCCTTGACAGCTCCTATGGCTACACCTTC. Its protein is CASSFSLDSSYGYTF.

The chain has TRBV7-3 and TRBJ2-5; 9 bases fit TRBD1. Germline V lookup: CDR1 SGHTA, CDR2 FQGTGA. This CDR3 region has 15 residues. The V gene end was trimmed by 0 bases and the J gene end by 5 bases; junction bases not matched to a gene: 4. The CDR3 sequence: CASSLTGTGLETQYF. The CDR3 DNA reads TGTGCCAGCAGCTTAACGGGGACAGGGTTGGAGACCCAGTACTTC.

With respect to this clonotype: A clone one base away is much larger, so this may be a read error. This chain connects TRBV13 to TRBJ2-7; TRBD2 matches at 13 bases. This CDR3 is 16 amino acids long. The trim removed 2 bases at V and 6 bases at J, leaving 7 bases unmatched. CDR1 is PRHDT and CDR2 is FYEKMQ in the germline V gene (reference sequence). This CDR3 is CASSLTLAGGLREQYF. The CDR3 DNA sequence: TGTGCCAGCAGCTTAACACTAGCGGGAGGGCTCCGCGAGCAGTACTTC.

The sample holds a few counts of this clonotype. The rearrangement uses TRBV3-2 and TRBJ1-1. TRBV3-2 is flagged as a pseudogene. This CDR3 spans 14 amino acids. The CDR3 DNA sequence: TGTGCCAGCAGCCCCTATATGACTCCCATTGAAGCTTTCTTT. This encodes CASSPYMTPIEAFF.

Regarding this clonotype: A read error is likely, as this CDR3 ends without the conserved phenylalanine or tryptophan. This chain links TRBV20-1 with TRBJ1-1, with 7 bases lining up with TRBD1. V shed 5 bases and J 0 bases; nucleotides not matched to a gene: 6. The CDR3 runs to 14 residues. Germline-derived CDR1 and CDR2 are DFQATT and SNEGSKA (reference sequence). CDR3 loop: CSAPQTGMNTEAFL. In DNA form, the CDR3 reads TGCAGTGCTCCTCAGACAGGGATGAACACTGAAGCTTTCCTT.

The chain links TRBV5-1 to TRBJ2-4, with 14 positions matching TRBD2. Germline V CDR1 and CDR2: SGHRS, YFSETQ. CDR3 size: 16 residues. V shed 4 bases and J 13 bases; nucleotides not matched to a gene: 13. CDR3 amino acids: CASSPGTSGSAKRQYF. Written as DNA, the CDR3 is TGCGCCAGCAGCCCTGGGACTAGCGGGAGTGCTAAAAGACAGTACTTC.

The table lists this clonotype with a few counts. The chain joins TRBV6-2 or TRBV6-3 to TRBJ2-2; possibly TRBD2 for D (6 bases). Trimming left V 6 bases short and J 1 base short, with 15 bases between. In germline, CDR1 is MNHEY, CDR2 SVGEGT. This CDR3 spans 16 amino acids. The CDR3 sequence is CASRDGGSGNTGELFF. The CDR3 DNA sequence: TGTGCCAGCAGAGACGGGGGTAGCGGGAACACCGGGGAGCTGTTTTTT.

The chain's CDR3 is CASSQLTGRDEQFF. CDR3 DNA sequence: TGTGCCAGCAGCCAATTGACTGGCCGAGATGAGCAGTTCTTC. The chain has TRBV3-1 and TRBJ2-1; D gene ambiguous. This CDR3 spans 14 amino acids. Trimming stripped 2 bases from V and 8 bases from J, with 13 bases between. Looked up from germline, CDR1 is LGHDT and CDR2 is YNNKEL (reference sequence).

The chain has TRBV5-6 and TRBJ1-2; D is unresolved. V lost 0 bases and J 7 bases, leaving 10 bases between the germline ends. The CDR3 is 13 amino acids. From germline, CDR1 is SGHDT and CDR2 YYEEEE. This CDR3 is CASSLGWFVGYTF. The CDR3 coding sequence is TGTGCCAGCAGCTTGGGGTGGTTCGTTGGCTACACCTTC.

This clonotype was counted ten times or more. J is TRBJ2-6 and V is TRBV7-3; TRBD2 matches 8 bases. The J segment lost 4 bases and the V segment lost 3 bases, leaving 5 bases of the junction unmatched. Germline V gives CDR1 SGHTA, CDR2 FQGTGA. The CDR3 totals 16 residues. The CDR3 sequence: CASSFGTSAGANVLTF. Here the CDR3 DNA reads TGTGCCAGCAGCTTCGGGACTAGTGCCGGGGCCAACGTCCTGACTTTC.

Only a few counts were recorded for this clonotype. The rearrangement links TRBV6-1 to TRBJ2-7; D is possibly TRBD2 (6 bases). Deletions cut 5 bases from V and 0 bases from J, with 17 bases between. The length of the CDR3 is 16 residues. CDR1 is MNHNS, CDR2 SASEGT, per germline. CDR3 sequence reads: CASSRGRTTSSYEQYF. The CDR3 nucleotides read TGTGCCAGCAGTCGGGGCCGGACTACAAGCTCCTACGAGCAGTACTTC.

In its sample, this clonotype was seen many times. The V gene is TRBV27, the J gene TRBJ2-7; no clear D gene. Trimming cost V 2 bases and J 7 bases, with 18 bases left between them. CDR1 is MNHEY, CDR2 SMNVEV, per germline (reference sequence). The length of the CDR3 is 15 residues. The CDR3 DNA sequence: TGTGCCAGCAGTTTAAGTCCTAGTGGCCGGTGGGAGCAGTACTTC. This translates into CASSLSPSGRWEQYF.

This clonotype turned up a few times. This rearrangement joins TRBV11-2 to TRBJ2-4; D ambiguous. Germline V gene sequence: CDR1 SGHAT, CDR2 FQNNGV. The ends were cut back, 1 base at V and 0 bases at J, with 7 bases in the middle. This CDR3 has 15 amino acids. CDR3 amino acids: CASSLGAIAKNIQYF. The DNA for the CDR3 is TGTGCCAGCAGCTTAGGGGCAATAGCCAAAAACATTCAGTACTTC.

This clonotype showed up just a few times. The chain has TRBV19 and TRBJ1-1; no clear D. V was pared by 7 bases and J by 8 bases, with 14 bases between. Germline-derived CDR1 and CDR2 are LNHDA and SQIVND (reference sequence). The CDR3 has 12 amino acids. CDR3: CASTLEGSEAFF. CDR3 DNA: TGTGCCAGTACCCTTGAGGGATCGGAAGCTTTCTTT.

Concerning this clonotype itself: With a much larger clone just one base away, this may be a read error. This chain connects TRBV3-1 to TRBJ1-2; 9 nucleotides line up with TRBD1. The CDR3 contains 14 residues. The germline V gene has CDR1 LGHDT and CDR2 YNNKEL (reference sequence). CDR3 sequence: CAGSQTGGGYGYTF. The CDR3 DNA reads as TGTGCCGGCAGCCAGACAGGGGGAGGCTATGGCTACACCTTC.

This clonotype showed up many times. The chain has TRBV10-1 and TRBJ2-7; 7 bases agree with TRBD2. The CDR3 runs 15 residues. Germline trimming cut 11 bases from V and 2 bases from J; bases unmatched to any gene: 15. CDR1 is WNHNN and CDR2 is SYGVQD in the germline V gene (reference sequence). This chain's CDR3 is CADENSGFSTYEQYF. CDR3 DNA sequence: TGCGCCGACGAAAATAGCGGGTTTTCAACCTACGAGCAGTACTTC.

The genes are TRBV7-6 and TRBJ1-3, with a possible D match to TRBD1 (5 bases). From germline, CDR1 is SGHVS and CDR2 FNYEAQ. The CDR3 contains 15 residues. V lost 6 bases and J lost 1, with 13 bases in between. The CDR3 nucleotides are TGTGCCAGCAGTCGGACACGTGAATCTGGAAACACCATATATTTT. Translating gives CASSRTRESGNTIYF. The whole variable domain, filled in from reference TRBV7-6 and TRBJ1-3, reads GAGVSQSPRYKVTKRGQDVALRCDPISGHVSLYWYRQALGQGPEFLTYFNYEAQQDKSGLPNDRFSAERPEGSISTLTIQRTEQRDSAMYRCASSRTRESGNTIYFGEGSWLTVV.

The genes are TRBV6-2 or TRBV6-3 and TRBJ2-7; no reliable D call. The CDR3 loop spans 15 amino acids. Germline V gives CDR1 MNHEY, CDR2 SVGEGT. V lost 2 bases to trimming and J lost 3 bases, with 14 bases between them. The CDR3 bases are TGTGCCAGCAGTTACAATCACTGGATGGGCTACGAGCAGTACTTC. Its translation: CASSYNHWMGYEQYF.

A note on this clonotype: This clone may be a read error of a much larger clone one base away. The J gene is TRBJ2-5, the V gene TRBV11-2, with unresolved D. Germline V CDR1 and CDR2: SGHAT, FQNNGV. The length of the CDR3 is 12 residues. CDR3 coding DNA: TGTACCAGCAGCTACCCCGCAGGGACCCAGTACTTC. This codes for CTSSYPAGTQYF.

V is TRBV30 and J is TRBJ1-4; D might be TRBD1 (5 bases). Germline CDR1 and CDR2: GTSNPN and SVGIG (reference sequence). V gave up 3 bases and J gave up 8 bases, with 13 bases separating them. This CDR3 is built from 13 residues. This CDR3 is CAWRRAPGEKLFF. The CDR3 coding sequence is TGTGCCTGGAGACGGGCTCCAGGGGAAAAACTGTTTTTT.

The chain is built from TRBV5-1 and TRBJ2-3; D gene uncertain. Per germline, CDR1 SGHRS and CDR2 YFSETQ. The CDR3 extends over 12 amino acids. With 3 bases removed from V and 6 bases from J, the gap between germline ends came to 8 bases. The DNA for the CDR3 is TGCGCCAGCAGCTCCATCGGGGATACGCAGTATTTT. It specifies CASSSIGDTQYF.

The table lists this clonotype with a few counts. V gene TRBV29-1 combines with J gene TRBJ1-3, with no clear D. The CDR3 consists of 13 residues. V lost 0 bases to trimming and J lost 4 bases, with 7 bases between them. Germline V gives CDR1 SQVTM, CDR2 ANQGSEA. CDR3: CSVEDLGGNTIYF. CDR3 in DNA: TGCAGCGTTGAAGATCTTGGCGGAAACACCATATATTTT.

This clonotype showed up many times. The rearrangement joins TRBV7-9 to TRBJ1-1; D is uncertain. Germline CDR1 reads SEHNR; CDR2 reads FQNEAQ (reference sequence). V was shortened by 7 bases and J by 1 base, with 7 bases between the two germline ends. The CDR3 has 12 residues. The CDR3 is CASIDKNTEAFF. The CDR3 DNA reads TGTGCCAGCATCGACAAGAACACTGAAGCTTTCTTT.

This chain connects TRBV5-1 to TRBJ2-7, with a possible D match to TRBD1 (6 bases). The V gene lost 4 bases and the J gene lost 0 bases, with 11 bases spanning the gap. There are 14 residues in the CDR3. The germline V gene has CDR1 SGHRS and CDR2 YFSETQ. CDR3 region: CASSPWDISYEQYF. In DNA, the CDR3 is TGCGCCAGCAGCCCATGGGACATCTCCTACGAGCAGTACTTC.

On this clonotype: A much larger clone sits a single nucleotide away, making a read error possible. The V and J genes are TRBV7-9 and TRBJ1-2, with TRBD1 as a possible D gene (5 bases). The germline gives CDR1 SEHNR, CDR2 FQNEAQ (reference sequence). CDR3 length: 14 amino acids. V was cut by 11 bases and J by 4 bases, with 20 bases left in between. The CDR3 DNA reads TGTGCCTGGTACCTGGGACGCGGGATCTATGGCTACACCTTC. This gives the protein CAWYLGRGIYGYTF.

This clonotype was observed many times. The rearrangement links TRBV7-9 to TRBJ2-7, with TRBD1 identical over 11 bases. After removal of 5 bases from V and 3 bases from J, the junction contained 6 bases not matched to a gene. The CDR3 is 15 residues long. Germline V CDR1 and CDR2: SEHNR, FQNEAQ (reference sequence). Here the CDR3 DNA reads TGTGCCAGCAGCCGTCCCGGGACAGGGGGCTACGAGCAGTACTTC. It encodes CASSRPGTGGYEQYF. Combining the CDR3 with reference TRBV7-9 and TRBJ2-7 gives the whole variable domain DTGVSQNPRHKITKRGQNVTFRCDPISEHNRLYWYRQTLGQGPEFLTYFQNEAQLEKSRLLSDRFSAERPKGSFSTLEIQRTEQGDSAMYLCASSRPGTGGYEQYFGPGTRLTVT.